Each of the 17 T cell receptor beta chains below was sequenced from the same sample in a study of blood T cells in healthy people across ages. A J-beta primer mix and a sample-barcoded 5' primer were used in a second PCR of about 6 to 12 cycles. Each CDR3 protein is one row after TCRdb ran MiXCR on the 5' RACE reads. The sample contains 1.5 million to 2 million distinct CDR3 sequences, roughly 30% of which appear only once. Sequencing was performed on blood. These receptor sequences come from a woman aged 25 to 39 in good health.

The chain couples TRBV28 to TRBJ1-2, with TRBD1 matching over 10 bases. V lost 8 bases and J lost 8; bases outside the gene matches: 11. The CDR3 is 14 residues long. The germline gives CDR1 MDHEN, CDR2 SYDVKM. CDR3 bases: TGTGCCAGCTACACCCGGGACAGGGGTCCGGGCTACACCTTC. Protein product: CASYTRDRGPGYTF.

The chain recombines TRBV2 with TRBJ2-1, with 10 nucleotides matching TRBD1. CDR3 length: 17 residues. Per the germline V gene, CDR1 is SNHLY and CDR2 is FYNNEI. J lost 2 bases, V lost 4 bases, and 8 bases had no gene match. CDR3 in amino acids: CASSVPGQGTPYNEQFF. Written as DNA, the CDR3 is TGTGCCAGCAGTGTCCCGGGACAGGGGACACCCTACAATGAGCAGTTCTTC.

V gene TRBV9 combines with J gene TRBJ2-5; 10 bases agree with TRBD1. The CDR3 is 16 residues long. J lost 5 bases, V lost 4 bases, and 11 bases had no gene match. The germline gives CDR1 SGDLS, CDR2 YYNGEE. The CDR3 DNA follows: TGTGCCAGCAGCCCTAGGGACAGGGGTGGGGAGGAGACCCAGTACTTC. This translates into CASSPRDRGGEETQYF. The variable domain in full, completed from reference TRBV9 and TRBJ2-5, reads DSGVTQTPKHLITATGQRVTLRCSPRSGDLSVYWYQQSLDQGLQFLIQYYNGEERAKGNILERFSAQQFPDLHSELNLSSLELGDSALYFCASSPRDRGGEETQYFGPGTRLLVL.

In its sample, this clonotype was seen a few times. The chain combines TRBV6-5 with TRBJ2-5, with a possible D match to TRBD2 (5 bases). The length of the CDR3 is 14 residues. Trimming stripped 0 bases from V and 5 bases from J, with 10 bases between. Germline lookup yields CDR1 MNHEY and CDR2 SVGAGI. CDR3 protein: CASSYSNLAETQYF. The DNA of the CDR3 is TGTGCCAGCAGTTACTCGAACTTAGCGGAGACCCAGTACTTC.

The rearrangement uses TRBV20-1 and TRBJ2-7; possible D gene TRBD1, 5 bases. V was trimmed by 0 bases and J by 2 bases, leaving 14 bases between them. Per germline, CDR1 DFQATT and CDR2 SNEGSKA (reference sequence). This CDR3 comprises 15 residues. As DNA, the CDR3 is TGCAGTGCTAGAGATCTAGGGCAGGGTCCCTACGAGCAGTACTTC. Protein product: CSARDLGQGPYEQYF.

The rearrangement uses TRBV30 and TRBJ1-6; a possible D gene is TRBD1 (6 bases). Germline-derived CDR1 and CDR2 are GTSNPN and SVGIG (reference sequence). The CDR3 is made up of 16 amino acids. V lost 1 base to trimming and J lost 5 bases, with 15 bases between them. CDR3 nucleotides: TGTGCCTGGAGTGGGAGCGGCAGGGGAAATAATTCACCCCTCCACTTT. Translated: CAWSGSGRGNNSPLHF.

J is TRBJ2-7 and V is TRBV29-1, with D perhaps being TRBD1 or TRBD2 (6 bases each). CDR3 size: 12 residues. Looked up from germline, CDR1 is SQVTM and CDR2 is ANQGSEA. Trimming cost V 5 bases and J 7 bases, with 15 bases left between them. CDR3 loop: CSVRWGANEQYF. CDR3 nucleotide sequence: TGCAGCGTTCGGTGGGGGGCGAATGAGCAGTACTTC.

For this clonotype: A much larger clonotype is one base distant, so this may be a read error. The gene calls are TRBV20-1 and TRBJ2-7; D might be TRBD2 (5 bases). The length of the CDR3 is 10 residues. CDR1 and CDR2 (germline): DFQATT, SNEGSKA (reference sequence). The germline V and J ends were trimmed by 6 bases and 7 bases, with 10 bases remaining between them. CDR3 sequence reads: CSAGRGEQYF. CDR3 sequence (DNA): TGCAGTGCCGGCCGGGGTGAGCAGTACTTC.

The V call is TRBV5-1, the J call TRBJ2-2; no clear D gene. The CDR3 runs 14 residues. The V end lost 1 base, the J end lost 1 base, and 5 bases lay between the germline ends. Per germline, CDR1 SGHRS and CDR2 YFSETQ. The CDR3, as DNA: TGCGCCAGCAGCTTGTTAGAGAACACCGGGGAGCTGTTTTTT. Residues: CASSLLENTGELFF.

The chain couples TRBV6-2 or TRBV6-3 to TRBJ2-7; 7 nucleotides line up with TRBD2. The ends lost 2 bases at V and 4 bases at J; junction bases unmatched: 8. Germline V gene data show CDR1 as MNHEY and CDR2 as SVGEGT. The CDR3 runs 15 residues. This chain's CDR3 is CASSYLAGGRYEQYF. The CDR3 DNA is TGTGCCAGCAGTTACCTGGCTGGCGGGAGATACGAGCAGTACTTC.

This clonotype was seen only once. The CDR3 loop reads CASTPQSVSTDTQYF. CDR3 sequence (DNA): TGTGCCAGCACCCCACAGTCAGTGAGCACAGATACGCAGTATTTT. The chain has TRBV12-3 or TRBV12-4 and TRBJ2-3; no firm D call. The CDR3 runs to 15 residues. The germline V and J ends were trimmed by 7 bases and 0 bases, with 14 bases remaining between them.

On this clonotype: A much larger clonotype is one base distant, so this may be a read error. The V and J genes are TRBV6-2 or TRBV6-3 and TRBJ2-7, with TRBD1 matching 10 bases. The CDR3 is 15 residues long. Germline assignment: CDR1 MNHEY and CDR2 SVGEGT. The J segment lost 3 bases and the V segment lost 5 bases, leaving 7 bases of the junction unmatched. The CDR3 here is CASSHQGTGVYEQYF. The CDR3, as DNA: TGTGCCAGCAGTCACCAAGGGACAGGGGTCTACGAGCAGTACTTC.

A few counts support this clonotype. The rearrangement uses TRBV5-1 and TRBJ2-7; D gene unclear. Trimming cost V 0 bases and J 0 bases, with 10 bases left between them. The CDR3 consists of 15 residues. Germline V gives CDR1 SGHRS, CDR2 YFSETQ. The DNA of the CDR3 is TGCGCCAGCAGCTTGGATCCGGGCCTCTCCTACGAGCAGTACTTC. Amino acids: CASSLDPGLSYEQYF.

This clonotype showed up many times. The rearrangement links TRBV20-1 to TRBJ2-1; no firm D call. CDR1 is DFQATT and CDR2 is SNEGSKA in the germline V gene (reference sequence). The CDR3 has 14 amino acids. The V end was cut by 7 bases, the J end by 10 bases, with 23 bases between. CDR3 loop: CSVTSRSDILEQFF. In DNA form, the CDR3 reads TGCAGTGTTACGTCACGAAGCGATATCTTGGAGCAGTTCTTC.

This clonotype has a handful of counts. The chain combines TRBV12-3 or TRBV12-4 with TRBJ2-4; possibly TRBD2 for D (6 bases). V lost 5 bases and J 0 bases, leaving 32 bases between the germline ends. The CDR3 is 22 residues long. The CDR3 loop is CASSTTGVSSFATDLAKNIQYF. The CDR3 DNA reads TGTGCCAGCAGTACGACGGGGGTGAGCAGTTTCGCGACCGACCTAGCCAAAAACATTCAGTACTTC.

The chain combines TRBV28 with TRBJ2-3; D unresolved. The V gene's germline CDR1 is MDHEN and CDR2 SYDVKM. The V gene lost 5 bases and the J gene lost 2 bases, with 14 bases spanning the gap. There are 15 residues in the CDR3. The CDR3 DNA follows: TGTGCCAGCAGTCCATTGGAAAGGTCCACAGATACGCAGTATTTT. This codes for CASSPLERSTDTQYF.

A few counts support this clonotype. The genes are TRBV11-2 and TRBJ2-1; D is unclear. The V end lost 1 base, the J end lost 2 bases, and 9 bases lay between the germline ends. Germline CDR1 reads SGHAT; CDR2 reads FQNNGV. The CDR3 has 15 amino acids. DNA for the CDR3: TGTGCCAGCAGCTTAGGGACCTTGCCCTACAATGAGCAGTTCTTC. This translates into CASSLGTLPYNEQFF.